This T cell receptor beta chain was captured by sequencing in a study of early T cells in non-severe SARS-CoV-2 infection. Study context: Sequenced bulk RNA came from whole blood that was unsorted, and chains were unpaired.

Unique molecular identifiers were added to individual cDNA molecules. TCRdb re-analysed the 5' RACE reads in MiXCR, keeping a single row per CDR3 protein. The sample shows tens of thousands of distinct CDR3 sequences, over 12% of them seen only once. Broader study findings: Sequences matched to VDJdb favored anti-spike CD8 responses, while private and CD4 specificities were missed.

In its sample, this clonotype was seen many times. Its antigen is undetermined. V was clipped by 6 bases and J by 4 bases; unmatched bases: 12. The germline V gene encodes CDR1 LNHDA and CDR2 SQIVND (reference sequence). CDR3 length: 16 residues. The chain joins TRBV19 to TRBJ2-7, with 10 bases aligning to TRBD1. This receptor was identified in an adult who was a healthcare worker with PCR-confirmed SARS-CoV-2 infection or an uninfected control (not recorded which). The sequenced sample was whole blood. The CDR3 bases are TGTGCCAGTAGCCCCCTCCGGGACAGGGGCAGTTACGAGCAGTACTTC. This encodes CASSPLRDRGSYEQYF.